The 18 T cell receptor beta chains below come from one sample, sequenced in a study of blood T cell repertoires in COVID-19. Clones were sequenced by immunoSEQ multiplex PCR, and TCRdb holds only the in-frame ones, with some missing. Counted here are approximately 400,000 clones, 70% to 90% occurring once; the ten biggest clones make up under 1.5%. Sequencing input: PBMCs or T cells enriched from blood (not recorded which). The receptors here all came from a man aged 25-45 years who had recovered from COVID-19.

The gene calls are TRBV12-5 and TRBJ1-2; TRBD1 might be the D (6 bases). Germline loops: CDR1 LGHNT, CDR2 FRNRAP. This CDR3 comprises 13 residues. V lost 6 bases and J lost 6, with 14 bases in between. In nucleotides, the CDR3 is TGTGCTAGTGGGGAGCAGGGGCTGGATGGCTACACCTTC. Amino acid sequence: CASGEQGLDGYTF.

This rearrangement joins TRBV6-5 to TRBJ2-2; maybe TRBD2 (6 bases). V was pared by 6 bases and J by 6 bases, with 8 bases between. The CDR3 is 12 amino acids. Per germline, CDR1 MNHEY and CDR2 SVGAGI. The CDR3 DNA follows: TGTGCCAGCAGACTAGCAGCCGGGGAGCTGTTTTTT. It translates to CASRLAAGELFF.

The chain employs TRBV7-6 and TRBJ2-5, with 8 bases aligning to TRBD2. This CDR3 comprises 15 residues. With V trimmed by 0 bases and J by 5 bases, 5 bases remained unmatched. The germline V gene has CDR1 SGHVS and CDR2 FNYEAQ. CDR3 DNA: TGTGCCAGCAGCTTAGCTAGCGGGGTTGCGGAGACCCAGTACTTC. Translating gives CASSLASGVAETQYF. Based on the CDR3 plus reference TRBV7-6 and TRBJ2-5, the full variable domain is GAGVSQSPRYKVTKRGQDVALRCDPISGHVSLYWYRQALGQGPEFLTYFNYEAQQDKSGLPNDRFSAERPEGSISTLTIQRTEQRDSAMYRCASSLASGVAETQYFGPGTRLLVL.

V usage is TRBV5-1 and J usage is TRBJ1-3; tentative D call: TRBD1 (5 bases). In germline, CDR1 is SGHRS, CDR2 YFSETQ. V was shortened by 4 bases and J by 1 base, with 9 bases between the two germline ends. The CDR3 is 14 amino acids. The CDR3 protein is CASSETVSGNTIYF. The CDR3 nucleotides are TGCGCCAGCAGCGAGACAGTGTCTGGAAACACCATATATTTT. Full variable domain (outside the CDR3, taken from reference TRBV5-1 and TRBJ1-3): KAGVTQTPRYLIKTRGQQVTLSCSPISGHRSVSWYQQTPGQGLQFLFEYFSETQRNKGNFPGRFSGRQFSNSRSEMNVSTLELGDSALYLCASSETVSGNTIYFGEGSWLTVV.

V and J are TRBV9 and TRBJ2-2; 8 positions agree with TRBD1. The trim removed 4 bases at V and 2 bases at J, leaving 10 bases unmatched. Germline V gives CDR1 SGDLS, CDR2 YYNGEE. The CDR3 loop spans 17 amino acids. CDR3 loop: CASSPNRGAVNTGELFF. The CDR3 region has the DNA TGTGCCAGCAGCCCAAACAGGGGGGCCGTTAACACCGGGGAGCTGTTTTTT.

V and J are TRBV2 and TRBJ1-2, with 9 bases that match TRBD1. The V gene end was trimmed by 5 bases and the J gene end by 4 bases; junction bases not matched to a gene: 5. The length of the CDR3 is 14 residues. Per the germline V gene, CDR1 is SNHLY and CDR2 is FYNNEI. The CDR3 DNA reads TGTGCCAGCAGTTCGGACAGGGGTTTCTATGGCTACACCTTC. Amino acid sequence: CASSSDRGFYGYTF.

This chain's CDR3 is CASSLESNEQYF. The CDR3 DNA reads as TGTGCCAGCAGCTTAGAAAGCAACGAGCAGTACTTC. The chain combines TRBV7-9 with TRBJ2-7; D not resolved. The CDR3 has 12 amino acids. The germline CDR1 and CDR2 sequences are SEHNR and FQNEAQ (reference sequence). V lost 1 base to trimming and J lost 5 bases, with 6 bases between them.

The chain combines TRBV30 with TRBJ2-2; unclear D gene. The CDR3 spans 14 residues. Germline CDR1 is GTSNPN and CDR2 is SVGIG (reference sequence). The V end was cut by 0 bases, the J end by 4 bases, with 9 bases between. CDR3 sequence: CAWSVSASTGELFF. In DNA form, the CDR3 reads TGTGCCTGGAGTGTATCCGCCAGCACCGGGGAGCTGTTTTTT.

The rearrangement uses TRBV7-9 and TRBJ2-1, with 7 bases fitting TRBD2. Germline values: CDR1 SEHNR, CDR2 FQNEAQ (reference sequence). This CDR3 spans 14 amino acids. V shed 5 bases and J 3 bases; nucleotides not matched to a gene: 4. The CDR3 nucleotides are TGTGCCAGCAGCGCCGGGACTAACTACAATGAGCAGTTCTTC. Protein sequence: CASSAGTNYNEQFF.

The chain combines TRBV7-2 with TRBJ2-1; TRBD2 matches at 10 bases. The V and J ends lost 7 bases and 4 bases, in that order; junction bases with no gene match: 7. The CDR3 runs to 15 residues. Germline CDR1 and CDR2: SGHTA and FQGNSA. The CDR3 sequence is CASTPGLAVYNEQFF. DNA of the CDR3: TGTGCCAGCACCCCCGGACTAGCGGTTTACAATGAGCAGTTCTTC.

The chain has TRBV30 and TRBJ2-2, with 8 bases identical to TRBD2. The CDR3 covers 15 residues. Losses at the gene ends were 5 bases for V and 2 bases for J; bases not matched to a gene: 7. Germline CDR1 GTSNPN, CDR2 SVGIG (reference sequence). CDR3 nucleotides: TGTGCCTGGCCAGGGACTAGAGGAAACACCGGGGAGCTGTTTTTT. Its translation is CAWPGTRGNTGELFF.

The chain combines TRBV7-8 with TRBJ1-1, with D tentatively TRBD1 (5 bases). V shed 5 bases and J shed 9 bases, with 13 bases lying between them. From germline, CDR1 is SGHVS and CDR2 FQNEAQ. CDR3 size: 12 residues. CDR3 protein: CASSISRGKAFF. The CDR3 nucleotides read TGTGCCAGCAGCATCTCGCGGGGCAAAGCTTTCTTT.

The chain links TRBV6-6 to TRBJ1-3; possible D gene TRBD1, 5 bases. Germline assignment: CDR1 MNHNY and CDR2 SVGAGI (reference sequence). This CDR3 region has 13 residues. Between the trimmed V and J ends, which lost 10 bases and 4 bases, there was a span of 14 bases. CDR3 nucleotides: TGTGCCACCGAGACAGAGCCCGGAAACACCATATATTTT. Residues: CATETEPGNTIYF.

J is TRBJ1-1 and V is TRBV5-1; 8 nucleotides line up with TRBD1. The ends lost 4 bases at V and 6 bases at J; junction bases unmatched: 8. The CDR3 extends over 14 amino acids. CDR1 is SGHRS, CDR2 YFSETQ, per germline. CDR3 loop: CASSPLQGDAEAFF. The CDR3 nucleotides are TGCGCCAGCAGCCCCCTACAGGGGGACGCTGAAGCTTTCTTT.

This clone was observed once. This CDR3 is CASSILTGNSPLHF. The CDR3 DNA reads as TGTGCCAGCAGCATACTAACAGGGAATTCACCCCTCCACTTT. This sequence joins TRBV2 and TRBJ1-6; the D gene is possibly TRBD1 (6 bases). Germline V gene sequence: CDR1 SNHLY, CDR2 FYNNEI. This CDR3 contains 14 residues. Trimming shortened V by 6 bases and J by 7 bases, and 13 bases separated the two germline ends.

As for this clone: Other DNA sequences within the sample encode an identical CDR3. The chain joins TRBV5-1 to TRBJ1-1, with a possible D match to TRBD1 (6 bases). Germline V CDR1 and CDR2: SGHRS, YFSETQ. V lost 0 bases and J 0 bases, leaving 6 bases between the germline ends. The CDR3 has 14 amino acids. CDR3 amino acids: CASSLDRVNTEAFF. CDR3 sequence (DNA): TGCGCCAGCAGCTTGGACAGGGTGAACACTGAAGCTTTCTTT. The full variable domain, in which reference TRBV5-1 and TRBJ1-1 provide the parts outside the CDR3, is KAGVTQTPRYLIKTRGQQVTLSCSPISGHRSVSWYQQTPGQGLQFLFEYFSETQRNKGNFPGRFSGRQFSNSRSEMNVSTLELGDSALYLCASSLDRVNTEAFFGQGTRLTVV.

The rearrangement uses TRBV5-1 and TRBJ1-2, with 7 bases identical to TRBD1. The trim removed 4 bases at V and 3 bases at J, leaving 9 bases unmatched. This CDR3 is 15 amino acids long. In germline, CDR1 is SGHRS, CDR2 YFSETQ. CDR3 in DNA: TGCGCCAGCAGCGTAACCGGGACAGCTCACTATGGCTACACCTTC. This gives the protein CASSVTGTAHYGYTF.

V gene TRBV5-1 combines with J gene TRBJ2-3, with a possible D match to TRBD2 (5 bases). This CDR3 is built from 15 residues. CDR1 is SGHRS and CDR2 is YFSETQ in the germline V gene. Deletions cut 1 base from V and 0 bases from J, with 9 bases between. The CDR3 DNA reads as TGCGCCAGCAGCTTGCCAGGACTCAGCACAGATACGCAGTATTTT. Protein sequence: CASSLPGLSTDTQYF.